These T cell receptor beta chains were read from a single sample in a study of T cells in localized non-small cell lung cancer. TCRdb's table, derived via immunoSEQ multiplex PCR, lists solely in-frame clones and lacks some. Found here are more than 45,000 clones, 65% to 85% of them singletons; the top ten hold about 17%. Material: peripheral blood mononuclear cells, obtained before any cancer treatment. The source of these receptors is a man between 40 and 70 years old with stage III lung adenocarcinoma. The CDR3 runs from the conserved cysteine through the conserved F or W. The D gene is left open where the match is weak. Only part of the rows carry a size: once, few, many, or a class if the clone is expanded.

>TRBD2|TRBV7-2|TRBJ2-7|NA
CASGFRLAARGEQYF
TGTGCCAGCGGCTTCCGACTAGCGGCGCGTGGTGAGCAGTACTTC
>NA|TRBV19|TRBJ2-4|NA
CASSQGRRRAKNIQYF
TGTGCCAGTTCCCAAGGGAGGCGGAGGGCCAAAAACATTCAGTACTTC
>NA|TRBV7-9|TRBJ2-7|few
CASSPGVGTGEQYF
TGTGCCAGCAGCCCTGGAGTAGGGACGGGCGAGCAGTACTTC
>NA|TRBV19|TRBJ2-7|NA
CASSIVGPSYEQYF
TGTGCCAGTAGTATAGTCGGACCTTCTTACGAGCAGTACTTC
>NA|TRBV9|TRBJ1-4|few
CASSADGTDEKLFF
TGTGCCAGCAGCGCGGACGGAACCGATGAAAAACTGTTTTTT
>TRBD2|TRBV6-6|TRBJ2-1|once
CASTRGGARSEQFF
TGTGCCAGCACTCGCGGGGGGGCAAGGAGTGAGCAGTTCTTC
>NA|TRBV28|TRBJ2-7|NA
CASSVPGTFRKQYF
TGTGCCAGCAGTGTACCCGGGACATTCCGTAAGCAGTACTTC
>TRBD2|TRBV29-1|TRBJ2-7|few
CSAISGRGYEQYF
TGCAGCGCAATTAGCGGGAGGGGCTACGAGCAGTACTTC
>NA|TRBV11-2|TRBJ2-7|NA
CASRRDTGTYEQYF
TGTGCCAGCAGGCGGGACACCGGAACCTACGAGCAGTACTTC
>NA|TRBV19|TRBJ1-1|NA
CASSISNLGTEAFF
TGTGCCAGTAGTATCAGTAATCTAGGCACTGAAGCTTTCTTT
>NA|TRBV7-3|TRBJ2-3|NA
CASSAMGRPSTDTQYF
TGTGCCAGCAGCGCCATGGGACGGCCCAGCACAGATACGCAGTATTTT
>NA|TRBV11-2|TRBJ1-1|NA
CASRFAARTEAFF
TGTGCCAGCAGGTTCGCGGCGCGAACTGAAGCTTTCTTT
>NA|TRBV30|TRBJ1-2|NA
CAWRPTVGYGYTF
TGTGCCTGGAGACCCACAGTAGGCTATGGCTACACCTTC
>NA|TRBV21-1|TRBJ1-6|once
CASTPGTGGNSPLHF
TGTGCCAGCACGCCCGGGACAGGGGGCAATTCACCCCTCCACTTT
>TRBD2|TRBV15|TRBJ2-7|NA
CATSRLSGGALYEQYF
TGTGCCACCAGCAGACTTAGCGGGGGGGCACTCTACGAGCAGTACTTC
>NA|TRBV27|TRBJ1-5|NA
CASSLGNQPQHF
TGTGCCAGCAGTTTGGGGAATCAGCCCCAGCATTTT
>NA|TRBV5-4|TRBJ2-3|once
CASSLGERDTQYF
TGTGCCAGCAGCTTGGGGGAAAGGGATACGCAGTATTTT
>NA|TRBV19|TRBJ2-1|NA
CASITNNEQFF
TGTGCCAGTATAACCAACAATGAGCAGTTCTTC
>TRBD1|TRBV18|TRBJ2-7|NA
CASSPPGQGPYEQYF
TGTGCCAGCTCACCGCCGGGACAGGGACCCTACGAGCAGTACTTC
>TRBD1|TRBV2|TRBJ1-5|NA
CASSEMGQSNQPQHF
TGTGCCAGCAGTGAAATGGGACAGAGCAATCAGCCCCAGCATTTT
>NA|TRBV25-1|TRBJ1-2|NA
CASSEYYGYTF
TGTGCCAGCAGTGAATACTATGGCTACACCTTC
>NA|TRBV7-9|TRBJ2-5|NA
CASSLIRETQYF
TGTGCCAGCAGCCTGATCCGGGAGACCCAGTACTTC
>NA|TRBV27|TRBJ2-2|few
CASSITQGLRGELFF
TGTGCCAGCAGTATCACACAGGGTTTGAGGGGGGAGCTGTTTTTT
>NA|TRBV27|TRBJ1-4|NA
CASSLLGGEKLFF
TGTGCCAGCAGTTTATTGGGGGGTGAAAAACTGTTTTTT
>NA|TRBV5-6|TRBJ2-7|NA
CASSSGISYEQYF
TGTGCCAGCAGTTCCGGGATTTCCTACGAGCAGTACTTC
>TRBD2|TRBV6-5|TRBJ2-3|NA
CASSLGLASSNTQYF
TGTGCCAGCAGCCTAGGACTAGCTAGTTCGAATACGCAGTATTTT
>NA|TRBV5-6|TRBJ2-7|NA
CASSIAVSYEQYF
TGTGCCAGCAGCATAGCGGTCTCCTACGAGCAGTACTTC
>NA|TRBV5-5|TRBJ1-1|NA
CASSFDPDGGAFF
TGTGCCAGCAGCTTCGATCCGGACGGCGGAGCTTTCTTT
>TRBD1|TRBV29-1|TRBJ1-1|NA
CSVAADREGTEAFF
TGCAGCGTTGCTGCTGACAGGGAGGGCACTGAAGCTTTCTTT
>NA|TRBV27|TRBJ2-5|NA
CASASGLETQYF
TGTGCCAGCGCCTCGGGACTGGAGACCCAGTACTTC
>NA|TRBV10-3|TRBJ2-2|few
CAISDPLSGPGEELFF
TGTGCCATCAGTGACCCCCTTAGCGGCCCCGGAGAGGAGCTGTTTTTT
>TRBD1|TRBV5-6|TRBJ2-7|NA
CASSLVGQGAYEQYF
TGTGCCAGCAGCTTGGTAGGACAGGGGGCCTACGAGCAGTACTTC
>NA|TRBV6-1|TRBJ2-3|NA
CASRPTRASTDTQYF
TGTGCCAGCAGACCGACTAGAGCTAGCACAGATACGCAGTATTTT
>NA|TRBV18|TRBJ2-5|NA
CASLGQETQYF
TGTGCCAGCTTGGGGCAAGAGACCCAGTACTTC
>NA|TRBV12-5|TRBJ2-1|once
CASGLVPTDNEQFF
TGTGCTAGTGGTTTGGTACCCACTGACAATGAGCAGTTCTTC
>TRBD1|TRBV6-1|TRBJ2-5|NA
CASSSGQGKETQYF
TGTGCCAGCAGCTCCGGACAGGGGAAAGAGACCCAGTACTTC
>NA|TRBV7-9|TRBJ2-1|NA
CASSLESSSHEQFF
TGTGCCAGCAGCTTAGAGTCTAGCAGTCATGAGCAGTTCTTC
>NA|TRBV7-2|TRBJ2-7|NA
CASSVGRELDGEQYF
TGTGCCAGCAGCGTCGGAAGGGAGTTGGACGGCGAGCAGTACTTC
>TRBD2|TRBV30|TRBJ2-1|few
CAWSSKGLADNEQFF
TGTGCCTGGAGTAGTAAGGGACTAGCCGACAATGAGCAGTTCTTC
>NA|TRBV9|TRBJ2-7|NA
CASSVGSDPYEQYF
TGTGCCAGCAGCGTAGGCAGCGACCCCTACGAGCAGTACTTC
>NA|TRBV6-6|TRBJ2-1|NA
CASSYGQGNEQFF
TGTGCCAGCAGTTACGGACAAGGGAATGAGCAGTTCTTC
>TRBD1|TRBV6-5|TRBJ1-3|NA
CASSDRGYSGNTIYF
TGTGCCAGCAGCGACAGGGGCTACTCTGGAAACACCATATATTTT
>NA|TRBV7-6|TRBJ2-6|once
CASSLASTGANVLTF
TGTGCCAGCAGCTTAGCCAGTACTGGGGCCAACGTCCTGACTTTC
>TRBD2|TRBV5-1|TRBJ2-7|NA
CASSPVGGSLDEQYF
TGCGCCAGCAGCCCCGTTGGCGGGAGTCTGGACGAGCAGTACTTC
>NA|TRBV5-1|TRBJ2-6|NA
CASSLAPGGGANVLTF
TGCGCCAGCAGCTTGGCCCCCGGGGGTGGGGCCAACGTCCTGACTTTC
>TRBD1|TRBV7-9|TRBJ2-2|NA
CASSQDRGTGELFF
TGTGCCAGCAGCCAAGACAGGGGCACCGGGGAGCTGTTTTTT
>NA|TRBV6-6|TRBJ2-1|NA
CASNTLRITDEQFF
TGTGCCAGTAACACCCTCCGTATAACCGATGAGCAGTTCTTC